The 18 T cell receptor beta chains given below trace back to one sample, sequenced in a study of beta chain features in type 1 diabetes. Study-wide results and caveats: Shorter TCRB CDR3s, moderately but significantly so, marked every one of the four CD4+ subsets in Type 1 diabetes patients.

These receptors have no known antigen. Every bit of the isolated RNA underwent reverse transcription, so sequencing read expressed TCRB transcripts. This table comes from immunoSEQ multiplex PCR, and its TCRdb copy is limited to in-frame clones, with some not included. The data show 120,000 or so clones, with around 15% seen just once and roughly 2.6% held by the top ten. Material: central memory CD4+ T cells from blood. All receptors come from a man between 18 and 35 years old with type 1 diabetes.

The V and J genes are TRBV18 and TRBJ1-1; 9 bases fit TRBD1. CDR1 and CDR2 from the germline V gene are KGHSH and LQKENI. The CDR3 consists of 17 residues. V trimming: 3 bases; J trimming: 4 bases; junction bases outside the gene matches: 12. CDR3 bases: TGTGCCAGCTCACCGGTAACAGGGGGCAGTCGTGGCACTGAAGCTTTCTTT. Protein product: CASSPVTGGSRGTEAFF.

This clone was seen ten or more times. The DNA of the CDR3 is TGTGCCAGCAGCCAAGATACCTCGGCAGATACGCAGTATTTT. This sequence encodes CASSQDTSADTQYF. V usage is TRBV14 and J usage is TRBJ2-3; D is unresolved. Trimming took 0 bases from V and 4 from J, leaving 8 bases between them. The CDR3 is 14 residues long. Germline V gene lookup returns CDR1 SGHDN and CDR2 FVKESK. Variable domain in full (rest from reference TRBV14 and TRBJ2-3): EAGVTQFPSHSVIEKGQTVTLRCDPISGHDNLYWYRRVMGKEIKFLLHFVKESKQDESGMPNNRFLAERTGGTYSTLKVQPAELEDSGVYFCASSQDTSADTQYFGPGTRLTVL.

This clone was counted between two and nine times. The chain joins TRBV5-1 to TRBJ2-4, with 10 bases fitting TRBD2. CDR1 is SGHRS, CDR2 YFSETQ, per germline. This CDR3 is 14 amino acids long. The V and J ends lost 1 base and 7 bases, in that order; junction bases with no gene match: 2. The CDR3 protein is CASSLSGLANIQYF. CDR3 DNA sequence: TGCGCCAGCAGCTTGTCGGGACTAGCGAACATTCAGTACTTC.

The V call is TRBV5-1, the J call TRBJ2-5; tentative D call: TRBD1 (5 bases). The CDR3 sequence is 12 residues long. Germline V gene lookup returns CDR1 SGHRS and CDR2 YFSETQ. The V gene lost 4 bases and the J gene lost 2 bases, with 6 bases spanning the gap. CDR3 sequence reads: CASSRQQETQYF. For the CDR3, the DNA is TGCGCCAGCAGCAGACAGCAAGAGACCCAGTACTTC. The full variable domain, rest sourced from reference TRBV5-1 and TRBJ2-5, is KAGVTQTPRYLIKTRGQQVTLSCSPISGHRSVSWYQQTPGQGLQFLFEYFSETQRNKGNFPGRFSGRQFSNSRSEMNVSTLELGDSALYLCASSRQQETQYFGPGTRLLVL.

This clone has more than one count but fewer than ten. The chain couples TRBV18 to TRBJ2-1, with a tentative D call TRBD1 (6 bases). The CDR3 contains 13 residues. CDR1 and CDR2 from the germline V gene are KGHSH and LQKENI. The V gene lost 3 bases and the J gene lost 14 bases, with 17 bases spanning the gap. As DNA, the CDR3 is TGTGCCAGCTCACCTCGACAGGACACCGAGAAGTTCTTC. It encodes CASSPRQDTEKFF.

This clone was found a few times. The chain links TRBV11-3 to TRBJ2-1; 8 bases are a match to TRBD2. CDR1 and CDR2 from the germline V gene are SGHNT and YENEEA. The J segment lost 1 base and the V segment lost 0 bases, leaving 8 bases of the junction unmatched. This CDR3 has 18 residues. CDR3 sequence (DNA): TGTGCCAGCAGCTTAGATCAAAGCGGGAGTGGGTCCTACAATGAGCAGTTCTTC. It yields the protein CASSLDQSGSGSYNEQFF. Full variable domain (outside the CDR3, taken from reference TRBV11-3 and TRBJ2-1): EAGVVQSPRYKIIEKKQPVAFWCNPISGHNTLYWYLQNLGQGPELLIRYENEEAVDDSQLPKDRFSAERLKGVDSTLKIQPAELGDSAVYLCASSLDQSGSGSYNEQFFGPGTRLTVL.

A few counts support this clone. CDR3 residues: CASSRQEGQGLRDIQYF. The CDR3 coding sequence is TGTGCCAGCAGCCGACAGGAAGGACAGGGCCTGAGGGACATTCAGTACTTC. This chain links TRBV2 with TRBJ2-4, with 8 bases identical to TRBD1. This CDR3 spans 17 amino acids. Germline CDR1 SNHLY, CDR2 FYNNEI. J gave up 8 bases and V 6 bases, and 18 bases lay outside the gene matches. Using reference TRBV2 and TRBJ2-4 for the parts outside the CDR3, the full variable domain is EPEVTQTPSHQVTQMGQEVILRCVPISNHLYFYWYRQILGQKVEFLVSFYNNEISEKSEIFDDQFSVERPDGSNFTLKIRSTKLEDSAMYFCASSRQEGQGLRDIQYFGAGTRLSVL.

The chain links TRBV27 to TRBJ2-1; D is unclear. Trimming removed 1 base from V and 7 bases from J, with 11 bases in between. Germline V CDR1 and CDR2: MNHEY, SMNVEV (reference sequence). There are 14 residues in the CDR3. The CDR3 reads CASSLWITENEQFF. DNA of the CDR3: TGTGCCAGCAGTTTATGGATTACTGAGAATGAGCAGTTCTTC.

This clone showed up just a few times. The chain joins TRBV7-2 to TRBJ1-1, with unresolved D. The CDR3 length is 14 residues. The V gene's germline CDR1 is SGHTA and CDR2 FQGNSA. V shed 2 bases and J shed 1 base, with 8 bases lying between them. The CDR3 region is CASSLLPWNTEAFF. Written as DNA, the CDR3 is TGTGCCAGCAGCTTATTACCGTGGAACACTGAAGCTTTCTTT.

Turning to this clone: Other DNA sequences from this sample encode an identical CDR3 as well. The chain uses TRBV19 and TRBJ1-5, with D possibly TRBD1 on 5 matching bases. CDR1 LNHDA and CDR2 SQIVND come from the germline V gene (reference sequence). Trimming took 3 bases from V and 7 from J, leaving 10 bases between them. CDR3 length: 13 residues. For the CDR3, the DNA is TGTGCCAGTAGTATGGCGGGGGGGCAGCCCCAGCATTTT. This translates into CASSMAGGQPQHF.

This clone came up a few times. CDR3 sequence reads: CASSPGDRDEKLFF. In DNA, the CDR3 is TGTGCCAGCAGTCCCGGGGACAGGGACGAAAAACTGTTTTTT. The rearrangement links TRBV28 to TRBJ1-4; 9 positions match TRBD1. Trimming cost V 5 bases and J 8 bases; bases outside gene matches: 6. This CDR3 has 14 amino acids. The V gene's germline CDR1 is MDHEN and CDR2 SYDVKM.

V is TRBV2 and J is TRBJ1-6; TRBD1 matches 9 bases. The CDR3 extends over 14 amino acids. Germline CDR1 SNHLY, CDR2 FYNNEI. V trimming: 4 bases; J trimming: 12 bases; junction bases outside the gene matches: 7. The CDR3 sequence is CASSAGQGRVPLHF. The CDR3, as DNA: TGTGCCAGCAGTGCGGGACAGGGCAGAGTACCCCTCCACTTT. The whole variable domain, remainder taken from reference TRBV2 and TRBJ1-6, is EPEVTQTPSHQVTQMGQEVILRCVPISNHLYFYWYRQILGQKVEFLVSFYNNEISEKSEIFDDQFSVERPDGSNFTLKIRSTKLEDSAMYFCASSAGQGRVPLHFGNGTRLTVT.

This clone was seen more than once but under ten times. V usage is TRBV1 and J usage is TRBJ2-7; TRBD2, the table's D call, lacks a check against the DNA. TRBV1 is a recognized pseudogene. The CDR3 spans 17 residues. CDR3 loop: CTSSQEVPFAGVDEQYF. CDR3 bases: TGCACCAGCAGCCAAGAGGTCCCTTTCGCGGGGGTTGACGAGCAGTACTTC.

The chain joins TRBV5-1 to TRBJ2-6; a possible D gene is TRBD2 (6 bases). The CDR3 sequence is 16 residues long. Germline V gene data show CDR1 as SGHRS and CDR2 as YFSETQ. Trimming took 0 bases from V and 2 from J, leaving 9 bases between them. The CDR3 loop reads CASSLASGAGANVLTF. The CDR3 nucleotides are TGCGCCAGCAGCTTGGCATCGGGGGCTGGGGCCAACGTCCTGACTTTC.

The sample holds a few counts of this clone. This chain links TRBV12-5 with TRBJ2-1; 15 nucleotides line up with TRBD2. Per germline, CDR1 LGHNT and CDR2 FRNRAP. The CDR3 length is 22 residues. The junction had 12 bases not matched to a gene; V was cut back by 0 bases and J by 0 bases. CDR3 bases: TGTGCTAGTGGTTTGGTAGGCAGGGGACTAGCGGGAGGTTCATCCTCCTACAATGAGCAGTTCTTC. Protein product: CASGLVGRGLAGGSSSYNEQFF.

The V and J genes are TRBV7-2 and TRBJ1-1; TRBD1 might be the D (5 bases). Looked up from germline, CDR1 is SGHTA and CDR2 is FQGNSA. The CDR3 runs 13 residues. V was trimmed by 8 bases and J by 10 bases, leaving 20 bases between them. CDR3 protein: CASGGIGGFSAFF. CDR3 DNA: TGTGCCAGCGGGGGGATTGGAGGATTCTCAGCTTTCTTT.

This clone was seen only a few times. The V and J genes are TRBV18 and TRBJ1-4; 7 positions match TRBD1. Trimming removed 3 bases from V and 4 bases from J; junction bases left unmatched: 5. The CDR3 runs to 15 residues. The germline CDR1 and CDR2 sequences are KGHSH and LQKENI. The DNA for the CDR3 is TGTGCCAGCTCACCTGTCCGGGACAGTAATGAAAAACTGTTTTTT. Translation: CASSPVRDSNEKLFF.

This clone was recorded at least ten times. The V gene is TRBV9, the J gene TRBJ2-7; D might be TRBD2 (5 bases). CDR3 length: 14 amino acids. The germline CDR1 and CDR2 sequences are SGDLS and YYNGEE. V was cut by 0 bases and J by 3 bases, with 10 bases left in between. DNA for the CDR3: TGTGCCAGCAGCGTAGATGAGGGTTTCTACGAGCAGTACTTC. Amino acid sequence: CASSVDEGFYEQYF.